This TCR beta chain was observed in a study of human T cells and chemical hapten exposure. Study-wide context: TCR yields per sample varied mostly from small pooled library volume differences. Findings and caveats of the study: It was expanded TCRs that formed significantly more large CDR3 similarity clusters than controls did.

Comments on this clonotype: Its matching antigen is unknown.

The CDR3 has 13 amino acids. Germline V gives CDR1 ENHRY, CDR2 SYGVKD. V gave up 8 bases and J gave up 6 bases; unmatched junction bases: 6. Via MiXCR, TCRdb re-called the RACE reads, giving one row per CDR3 protein. The sample contains over 70,000 distinct CDR3 sequences, 11% of which appear only once. This sample's time point: patch test 2, 6 weeks after DPC sensitization. Indicated treatment: therapeutic diphenylcyclopropenone sensitization with weekly scalp DPC. Sequenced material: whole blood, taken in connection with sensitization to the hapten diphenylcyclopropenone (DPC). The V call is TRBV10-3, the J call TRBJ2-2; 7 bases map to TRBD1. The TCR comes from a man aged 18 to 29 with alopecia areata. Some clones in this sample may be carry-over from other donors' samples. The CDR3 here is CAIRPGGPGELFF. The CDR3 nucleotides are TGTGCCATCCGGCCAGGGGGACCCGGGGAGCTGTTTTTT.